The 20 T cell receptor beta chains in this list originate from one sample, sequenced in a study of blood T cell repertoires in COVID-19. TCRdb's copy holds only in-frame clones and misses some; the assay was immunoSEQ multiplex PCR. The sample holds just over 300,000 clones; just under 90% are singletons and the top ten take about 2%. The sample taken for sequencing was peripheral blood. The source is a woman aged 25 to 45 with COVID-19, enrolled during active disease.

The chain joins TRBV6-2 or TRBV6-3 to TRBJ2-7; weak D call: TRBD2 (6 bases). Per germline, CDR1 MNHEY and CDR2 SVGEGT. This CDR3 has 13 amino acids. Trimming cost V 2 bases and J 6 bases, with 11 bases left between them. The CDR3 nucleotides are TGTGCCAGCAGTTACGGGGCGGGGAGCGAGCAGTACGTC. As protein: CASSYGAGSEQYV.

The J gene is TRBJ2-5, the V gene TRBV11-2; 7 bases are shared with TRBD2. CDR3 length equals 14 residues. CDR1 SGHAT and CDR2 FQNNGV come from the germline V gene. V trimming: 5 bases; J trimming: 5 bases; junction bases outside the gene matches: 8. The CDR3 DNA follows: TGTGCCAGCAGCGAAGGGAGGGGCCCGGAGACCCAGTACTTC. It yields the protein CASSEGRGPETQYF.

The chain has TRBV4-1 and TRBJ2-5; 8 positions match TRBD2. V shed 3 bases, J shed 5 bases, and the junction held 14 bases outside the gene matches. Per the germline V gene, CDR1 is MGHRA and CDR2 is YSYEKL. The CDR3 totals 17 residues. The chain's CDR3 is CASSQSDKRGRGETQYF. The CDR3 DNA is TGCGCCAGCAGCCAGTCCGACAAGCGGGGGCGTGGGGAGACCCAGTACTTC.

The V call is TRBV30, the J call TRBJ2-7; D unresolved. Germline values: CDR1 GTSNPN, CDR2 SVGIG (reference sequence). This CDR3 has 15 residues. Deletions cut 5 bases from V and 3 bases from J, with 20 bases between. CDR3 DNA sequence: TGTGCCTGGTCGAAAAGTCTCGGGTCAAACTACGAGCAGTACTTC. This encodes CAWSKSLGSNYEQYF.

This chain connects TRBV29-1 to TRBJ2-7, with D perhaps TRBD1 (5 bases). CDR3 size: 11 residues. Trimming removed 3 bases at V and 6 bases at J, with 9 bases between. Germline assignment: CDR1 SQVTM and CDR2 ANQGSEA. DNA of the CDR3: TGCAGCGTTGATTTAGGGGCCGAGCAGTACTTC. Its translation: CSVDLGAEQYF.

The CDR3 DNA is TGTGCCAGCAGCTTAAGCGGGGGCTCCTACAATGAGCAGTTCTTC. Translation gives CASSLSGGSYNEQFF. The chain recombines TRBV11-2 with TRBJ2-1; TRBD2 agrees at 8 bases. CDR3 size: 15 residues. CDR1 and CDR2 (germline): SGHAT, FQNNGV. V was clipped by 2 bases and J by 0 bases; unmatched bases: 0.

This rearrangement joins TRBV27 to TRBJ2-3; D remains unclear. Trimming removed 6 bases from V and 6 bases from J, with 19 bases in between. The CDR3 is made up of 15 amino acids. Germline assignment: CDR1 MNHEY and CDR2 SMNVEV (reference sequence). CDR3 DNA: TGTGCCAGCAGCTTTACGGTCCCTATCGCGGATACGCAGTATTTT. This sequence encodes CASSFTVPIADTQYF.

The chain is built from TRBV5-5 and TRBJ1-6; D not resolved. V was trimmed by 0 bases and J by 7 bases, leaving 11 bases between them. The CDR3 covers 15 residues. The germline gives CDR1 SGHKS, CDR2 YYEKEE (reference sequence). For the CDR3, the DNA is TGTGCCAGCAGCTTGGTTCAGACTTTGAATTCACCCCTCCACTTT. Protein: CASSLVQTLNSPLHF.

The genes are TRBV9 and TRBJ2-7; 10 nucleotides line up with TRBD1. The germline V gene has CDR1 SGDLS and CDR2 YYNGEE. There are 15 residues in the CDR3. V lost 4 bases to trimming and J lost 2 bases; unmatched junction nucleotides: 6. The chain's CDR3 is CASSPWGQGTYEQYF. The CDR3 DNA reads as TGTGCCAGCAGCCCCTGGGGACAGGGGACCTACGAGCAGTACTTC.

V usage is TRBV4-2 and J usage is TRBJ2-2, with TRBD2 identical over 10 bases. The CDR3 is 18 amino acids. Germline loops: CDR1 LGHNA, CDR2 YNFKEQ. V was clipped by 0 bases and J by 4 bases; unmatched bases: 8. The CDR3 DNA is TGTGCCAGCAGCCAAGATTCAAGCGGGGGGGCCGGCACCGGGGAGCTGTTTTTT. Protein sequence: CASSQDSSGGAGTGELFF.

This clone has just a few counts. The J gene is TRBJ2-1, the V gene TRBV6-6; 12 positions agree with TRBD2. The V gene end was trimmed by 5 bases and the J gene end by 9 bases; junction bases not matched to a gene: 8. The germline V gene has CDR1 MNHNY and CDR2 SVGAGI (reference sequence). CDR3 length: 15 amino acids. The CDR3 sequence: CASSLAGGRVGEQFF. The CDR3 region has the DNA TGTGCCAGCAGTCTAGCGGGGGGGCGGGTAGGTGAGCAGTTCTTC.

The chain has TRBV6-1 and TRBJ2-3; no clear D gene. CDR3 size: 15 residues. In germline, CDR1 is MNHNS, CDR2 SASEGT. V shed 0 bases and J shed 2 bases, with 9 bases lying between them. The CDR3 DNA follows: TGTGCCAGCAGTGAAGCCCACGAGGCCACAGATACGCAGTATTTT. Amino acid sequence: CASSEAHEATDTQYF.

This rearrangement joins TRBV28 to TRBJ2-2, with TRBD1 matching 7 bases. This CDR3 spans 15 amino acids. The junction had 9 bases not matched to a gene; V was cut back by 7 bases and J by 4 bases. CDR1 and CDR2 (germline): MDHEN, SYDVKM. DNA for the CDR3: TGTGCCAGCACCCGGGACAGTCGGGGCACCGGGGAGCTGTTTTTT. This sequence encodes CASTRDSRGTGELFF.

The genes are TRBV30 and TRBJ2-5, with 9 bases that match TRBD1. The CDR3 runs 15 residues. Per germline, CDR1 GTSNPN and CDR2 SVGIG (reference sequence). V was clipped by 4 bases and J by 2 bases; unmatched bases: 8. The CDR3 loop is CAWTSGTGRQETQYF. Written as DNA, the CDR3 is TGTGCCTGGACCTCCGGGACAGGGAGACAAGAGACCCAGTACTTC. Together with reference TRBV30 and TRBJ2-5, the CDR3 gives the full variable domain: SQTIHQWPATLVQPVGSPLSLECTVEGTSNPNLYWYRQAAGRGLQLLFYSVGIGQISSEVPQNLSASRPQDRQFILSSKKLLLSDSGFYLCAWTSGTGRQETQYFGPGTRLLVL.

This rearrangement joins TRBV28 to TRBJ2-7, with D perhaps TRBD2 (7 bases). Germline-derived CDR1 and CDR2 are MDHEN and SYDVKM. V lost 7 bases to trimming and J lost 0 bases, with 25 bases between them. The length of the CDR3 is 18 residues. CDR3 in DNA: TGTGCCAGCAACAGTGCTACCTCGGGGGGACACAGCTCCTACGAGCAGTACGTC. Protein: CASNSATSGGHSSYEQYV.

As to this clone: A junction boundary mismatches the germline segment, possibly from a read error. V usage is TRBV18 and J usage is TRBJ2-1; 7 positions agree with TRBD2. CDR1 KGHSH and CDR2 LQKENI come from the germline V gene. The CDR3 covers 13 residues. CDR3 protein: CASSPLGEGEQFF. The CDR3 nucleotides read TGTGCCAGCTCCCCACTAGGGGAGGGTGAGCAGTTCTTC.

This chain uses TRBV6-2 or TRBV6-3 with TRBJ1-5; D is perhaps TRBD1 (5 bases). The CDR3 is made up of 15 amino acids. V lost 2 bases, J lost 2 bases, and 10 bases lay in between. Germline CDR1 and CDR2: MNHEY and SVGEGT. Here the CDR3 reads CASSYDGGGNQPQHF. The CDR3 nucleotides are TGTGCCAGCAGTTACGACGGAGGGGGCAATCAGCCCCAGCATTTT.

Remarks on this clone: Other nucleotide sequences in the sample specify the same CDR3. The chain uses TRBV19 and TRBJ1-5, with 9 bases fitting TRBD1. CDR3 length equals 15 residues. The germline CDR1 and CDR2 sequences are LNHDA and SQIVND (reference sequence). The trim removed 5 bases at V and 5 bases at J, leaving 7 bases unmatched. The CDR3 nucleotides are TGTGCCAGTAGTTCGGGACAGGGCGGTGATCAGCCCCAGCATTTT. Its translation is CASSSGQGGDQPQHF.

This clone was picked up one time. The CDR3 reads CSAGGETQYF. CDR3 sequence (DNA): TGCAGTGCTGGGGGGGAGACCCAGTACTTC. The chain has TRBV20-1 and TRBJ2-5; D perhaps matches TRBD2 (6 bases). Germline assignment: CDR1 DFQATT and CDR2 SNEGSKA (reference sequence). Trimming removed 5 bases from V and 5 bases from J, with 6 bases in between. CDR3 length: 10 residues.

The chain employs TRBV6-5 and TRBJ1-6, with 7 nucleotides matching TRBD1. The germline V gene encodes CDR1 MNHEY and CDR2 SVGAGI. The CDR3 is 16 amino acids. The V and J ends lost 4 bases and 0 bases, in that order; junction bases with no gene match: 3. CDR3 in amino acids: CASSSQGSSYNSPLHF. The CDR3 nucleotides read TGTGCCAGCAGTTCACAGGGGAGCTCCTATAATTCACCCCTCCACTTT.